This T cell receptor (beta chain) derives from a study of blood T cell repertoires in COVID-19. Across the whole study: The study drew acute and convalescent COVID-19 samples from the United States, Italy and Spain.

Germline V gives CDR1 SGDLS, CDR2 YYNGEE. This CDR3 region has 15 residues. V was trimmed by 0 bases and J by 4 bases, leaving 13 bases between them. Assay used: immunoSEQ multiplex PCR; TCRdb lists only in-frame clones, some missing. Here the sample spans around 270,000 clones, approximately 88% being singletons. Clinical histories supplied by participants themselves formed the basis of cohort assignment. The specimen was PBMCs or T cells enriched from blood (not recorded which). The V and J genes are TRBV9 and TRBJ1-1, with D tentatively TRBD1 (6 bases). This TCR derives from a woman aged 35 to 49 who had been exposed to COVID-19. The CDR3 here is CASSVGSGGLTEAFF. CDR3 coding DNA: TGTGCCAGCAGCGTAGGGTCGGGGGGCCTCACTGAAGCTTTCTTT.